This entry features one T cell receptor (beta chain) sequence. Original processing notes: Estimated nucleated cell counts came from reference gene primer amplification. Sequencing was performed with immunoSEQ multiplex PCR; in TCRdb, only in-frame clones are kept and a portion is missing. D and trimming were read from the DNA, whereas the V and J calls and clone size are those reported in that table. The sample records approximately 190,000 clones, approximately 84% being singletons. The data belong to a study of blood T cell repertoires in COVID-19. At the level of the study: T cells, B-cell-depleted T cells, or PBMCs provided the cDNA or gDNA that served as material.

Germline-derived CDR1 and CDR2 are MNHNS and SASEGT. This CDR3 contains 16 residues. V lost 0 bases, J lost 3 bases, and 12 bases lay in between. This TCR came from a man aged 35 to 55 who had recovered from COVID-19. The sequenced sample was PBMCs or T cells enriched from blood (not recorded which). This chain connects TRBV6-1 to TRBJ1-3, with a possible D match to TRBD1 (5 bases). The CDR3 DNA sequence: TGTGCCAGCAGTGAAGCGCTCGGGGGGTTTGGAAACACCATATATTTT. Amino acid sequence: CASSEALGGFGNTIYF.